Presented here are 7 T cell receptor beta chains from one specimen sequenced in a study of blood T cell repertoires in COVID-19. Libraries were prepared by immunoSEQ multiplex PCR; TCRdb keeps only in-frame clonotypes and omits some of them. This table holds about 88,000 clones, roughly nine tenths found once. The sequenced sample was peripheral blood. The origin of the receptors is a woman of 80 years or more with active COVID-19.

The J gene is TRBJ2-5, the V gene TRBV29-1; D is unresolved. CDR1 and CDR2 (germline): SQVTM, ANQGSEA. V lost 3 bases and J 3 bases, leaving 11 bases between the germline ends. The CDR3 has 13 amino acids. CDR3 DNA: TGCAGCGTTGAGGGCAGGCGAAAAGAGACCCAGTACTTC. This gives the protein CSVEGRRKETQYF. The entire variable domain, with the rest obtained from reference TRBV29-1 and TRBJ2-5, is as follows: SAVISQKPSRDICQRGTSLTIQCQVDSQVTMMFWYRQQPGQSLTLIATANQGSEATYESGFVIDKFPISRPNLTFSTLTVSNMSPEDSSIYLCSVEGRRKETQYFGPGTRLLVL.

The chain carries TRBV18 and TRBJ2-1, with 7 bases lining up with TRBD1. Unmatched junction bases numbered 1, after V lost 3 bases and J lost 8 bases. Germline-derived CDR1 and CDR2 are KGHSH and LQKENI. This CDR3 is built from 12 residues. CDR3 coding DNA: TGTGCCAGCTCACCGACAGGGCATGAGCAGTTCTTC. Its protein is CASSPTGHEQFF.

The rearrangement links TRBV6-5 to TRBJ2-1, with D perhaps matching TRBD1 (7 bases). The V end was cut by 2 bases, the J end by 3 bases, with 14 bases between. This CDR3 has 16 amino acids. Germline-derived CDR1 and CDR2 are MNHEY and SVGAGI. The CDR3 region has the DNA TGTGCCAGCAGTTACGGCGGGACAGTTATCTACAATGAGCAGTTCTTC. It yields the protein CASSYGGTVIYNEQFF.

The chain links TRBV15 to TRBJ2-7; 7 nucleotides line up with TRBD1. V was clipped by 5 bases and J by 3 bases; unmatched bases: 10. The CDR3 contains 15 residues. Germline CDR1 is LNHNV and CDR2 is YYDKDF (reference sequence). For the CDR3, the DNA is TGTGCCACCAGCTATCCGGGGCAGGGGGTCTACGAGCAGTACTTC. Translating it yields CATSYPGQGVYEQYF. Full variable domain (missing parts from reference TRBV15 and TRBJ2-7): DAMVIQNPRYQVTQFGKPVTLSCSQTLNHNVMYWYQQKSSQAPKLLFHYYDKDFNNEADTPDNFQSRRPNTSFCFLDIRSPGLGDTAMYLCATSYPGQGVYEQYFGPGTRLTVT.

The CDR3 sequence: CASSYSQYNSPLHF. In DNA, the CDR3 is TGTGCCAGCAGTTACTCACAGTATAATTCACCCCTCCACTTT. The rearrangement joins TRBV6-6 to TRBJ1-6; D is undetermined. Germline lookup yields CDR1 MNHNY and CDR2 SVGAGI (reference sequence). The CDR3 length is 14 residues. V shed 0 bases and J shed 4 bases, with 4 bases lying between them.

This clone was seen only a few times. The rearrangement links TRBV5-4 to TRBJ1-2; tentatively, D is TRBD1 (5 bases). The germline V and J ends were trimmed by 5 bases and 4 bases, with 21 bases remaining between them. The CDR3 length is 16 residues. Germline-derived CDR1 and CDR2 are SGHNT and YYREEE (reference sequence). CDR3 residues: CASSNPLENRGYGYTF. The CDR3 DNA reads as TGTGCCAGCAGTAACCCGCTGGAGAATAGGGGCTATGGCTACACCTTC. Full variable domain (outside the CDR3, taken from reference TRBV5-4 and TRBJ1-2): ETGVTQSPTHLIKTRGQQVTLRCSSQSGHNTVSWYQQALGQGPQFIFQYYREEENGRGNFPPRFSGLQFPNYSSELNVNALELDDSALYLCASSNPLENRGYGYTFGSGTRLTVV.

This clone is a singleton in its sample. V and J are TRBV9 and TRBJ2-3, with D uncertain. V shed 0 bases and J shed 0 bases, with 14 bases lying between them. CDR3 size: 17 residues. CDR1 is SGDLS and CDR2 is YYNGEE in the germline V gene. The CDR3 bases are TGTGCCAGCAGCGTAGACGACTTTTTCATAAGCACAGATACGCAGTATTTT. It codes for CASSVDDFFISTDTQYF.